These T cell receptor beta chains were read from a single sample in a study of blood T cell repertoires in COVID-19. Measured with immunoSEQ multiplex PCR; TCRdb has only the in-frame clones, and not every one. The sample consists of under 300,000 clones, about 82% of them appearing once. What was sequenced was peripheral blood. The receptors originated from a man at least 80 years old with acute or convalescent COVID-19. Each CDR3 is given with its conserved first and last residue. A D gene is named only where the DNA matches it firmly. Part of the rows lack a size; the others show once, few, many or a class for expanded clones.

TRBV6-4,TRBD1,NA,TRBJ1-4,CASSPTGTGGEKLFF,TGTGCCAGCAGCCCCACCGGGACAGGAGGAGAAAAACTGTTTTTT
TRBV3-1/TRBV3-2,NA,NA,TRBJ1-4,CASSEAAGRTNEKLFF,TGTGCCAGCAGCGAGGCGGCGGGCAGGACTAATGAAAAACTGTTTTTT
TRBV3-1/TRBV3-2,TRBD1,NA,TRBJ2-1,CASREQGARYNEQFF,TGTGCCAGCAGGGAACAGGGGGCTCGTTATAATGAGCAGTTCTTC
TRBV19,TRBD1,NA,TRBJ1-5,CASRGQGQPGPQHF,TGTGCCAGTAGGGGACAGGGCCAGCCAGGGCCCCAGCATTTT
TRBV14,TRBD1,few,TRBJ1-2,CASSQKSHRGGYTF,TGTGCCAGCAGCCAAAAATCTCACAGGGGCGGCTACACCTTC
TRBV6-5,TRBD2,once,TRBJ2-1,CASRPAGGPGNEQFF,TGTGCCAGCAGACCAGCGGGAGGGCCGGGCAATGAGCAGTTCTTC
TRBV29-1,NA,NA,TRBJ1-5,CSVGQSNQPQHF,TGCAGCGTTGGACAGAGCAATCAGCCCCAGCATTTT
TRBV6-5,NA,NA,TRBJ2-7,CASSRIGVMVREQYF,TGTGCCAGCAGTCGTATAGGGGTCATGGTCCGCGAGCAGTACTTC
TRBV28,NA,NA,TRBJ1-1,CASSLEVSRSEAFF,TGTGCCAGCAGTTTAGAGGTCAGTAGGTCGGAAGCTTTCTTT
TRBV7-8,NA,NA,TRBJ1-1,CASSRSTVNTEAFF,TGTGCCAGCAGCCGATCTACAGTGAACACTGAAGCTTTCTTT
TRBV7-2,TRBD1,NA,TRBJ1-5,CASSGQATNQPQHF,TGTGCCAGCAGCGGACAGGCAACAAATCAGCCCCAGCATTTT
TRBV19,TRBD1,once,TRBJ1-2,CASWLTGTYGYTF,TGTGCCAGTTGGTTGACAGGGACCTATGGCTACACCTTC
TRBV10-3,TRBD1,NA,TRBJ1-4,CAISGDSYNEKLFF,TGTGCCATCAGTGGGGACAGTTATAATGAAAAACTGTTTTTT
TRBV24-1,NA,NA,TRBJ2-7,CATSEEGDEQYF,TGTGCCACCAGTGAGGAGGGTGACGAGCAGTACTTC
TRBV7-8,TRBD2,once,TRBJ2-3,CASSFRTSISTDTQYF,TGTGCCAGCAGCTTCCGGACTAGCATTTCCACAGATACGCAGTATTTT
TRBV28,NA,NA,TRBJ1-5,CASSLTTGTGGQPQHF,TGTGCCAGCAGTCTCACTACCGGGACTGGAGGTCAGCCCCAGCATTTT
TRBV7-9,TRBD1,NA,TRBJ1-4,CASSPGGTANEKLFF,TGTGCCAGCAGCCCTGGGGGGACAGCTAATGAAAAACTGTTTTTT
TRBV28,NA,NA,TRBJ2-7,CASSLHTGEQYF,TGTGCCAGCAGTTTGCACACGGGCGAGCAGTACTTC
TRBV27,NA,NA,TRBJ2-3,CASSLAGPDTQYF,TGTGCCAGCAGTTTAGCGGGACCAGATACGCAGTATTTT
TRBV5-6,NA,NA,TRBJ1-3,CASSIRQFSGNTIYF,TGTGCCAGCAGCATAAGACAGTTCTCTGGAAACACCATATATTTT
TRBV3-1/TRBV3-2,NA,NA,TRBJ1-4,CASSQRGGNEKLFF,TGTGCCAGCAGCCAAAGGGGGGGTAATGAAAAACTGTTTTTT
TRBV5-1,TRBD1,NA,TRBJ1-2,CASSAGQGYGYTF,TGCGCCAGCAGCGCGGGACAGGGGTATGGCTACACCTTC
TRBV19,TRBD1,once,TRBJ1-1,CASSTGGRVNTEAFF,TGTGCCAGTAGTACAGGGGGGCGGGTAAACACTGAAGCTTTCTTT